This T cell receptor (beta chain) was sequenced during a study of blood T cell repertoires in COVID-19. V shed 3 bases, J shed 4 bases, and the junction held 10 bases outside the gene matches. The CDR3 runs 17 residues. From germline, CDR1 is DFQATT and CDR2 SNEGSKA (reference sequence). How the authors handled the data: Estimated nucleated cell counts came from reference gene primer amplification. Only in-frame clones appear in the TCRdb table, and some are missing; sequencing was by immunoSEQ multiplex PCR. V and J calls and clone size are given by that table; D and trimming were obtained from the DNA. The data contain around 220,000 clones, about 90% of them singletons.

The TCR was taken from a woman between 50 and 59 years old with acute or convalescent COVID-19. The chain combines TRBV20-1 with TRBJ2-2, with TRBD2 identical over 11 bases. Sequenced input: peripheral blood. The CDR3 loop is CSASWSSGGTGTGELFF. CDR3 in DNA: TGCAGTGCTAGTTGGTCTAGCGGGGGGACGGGCACCGGGGAGCTGTTTTTT.